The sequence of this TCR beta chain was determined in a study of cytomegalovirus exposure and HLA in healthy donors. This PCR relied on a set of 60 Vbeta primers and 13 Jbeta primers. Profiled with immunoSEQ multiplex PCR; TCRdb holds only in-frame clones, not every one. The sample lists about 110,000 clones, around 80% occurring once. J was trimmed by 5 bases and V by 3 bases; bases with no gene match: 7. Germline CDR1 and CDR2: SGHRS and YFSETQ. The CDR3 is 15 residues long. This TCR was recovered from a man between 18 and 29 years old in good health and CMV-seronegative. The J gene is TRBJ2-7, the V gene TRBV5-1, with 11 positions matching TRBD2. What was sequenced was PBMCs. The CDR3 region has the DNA TGCGCCAGCAGCTCAACTAGCGGGAGAAAAAACGAGCAGTACTTC. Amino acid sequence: CASSSTSGRKNEQYF.